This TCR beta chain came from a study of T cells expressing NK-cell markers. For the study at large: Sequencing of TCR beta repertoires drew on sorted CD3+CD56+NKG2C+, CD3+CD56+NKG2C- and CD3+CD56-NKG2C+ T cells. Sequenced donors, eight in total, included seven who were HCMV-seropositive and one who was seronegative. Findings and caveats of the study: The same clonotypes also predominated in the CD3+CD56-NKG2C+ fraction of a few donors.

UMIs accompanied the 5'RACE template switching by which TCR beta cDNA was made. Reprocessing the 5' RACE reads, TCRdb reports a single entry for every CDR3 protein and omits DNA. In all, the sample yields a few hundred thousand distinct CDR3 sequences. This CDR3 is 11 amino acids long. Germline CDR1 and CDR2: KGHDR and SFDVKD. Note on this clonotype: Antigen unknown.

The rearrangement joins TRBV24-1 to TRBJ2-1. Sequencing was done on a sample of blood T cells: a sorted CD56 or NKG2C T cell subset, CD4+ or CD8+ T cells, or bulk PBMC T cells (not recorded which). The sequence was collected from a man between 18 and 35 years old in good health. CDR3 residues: CATNAGNEQFF.